The following is a T cell receptor (beta chain) sequence with its context. This entry comes from a study of blood T cell repertoires in COVID-19. TCRdb's copy holds only in-frame clones and misses some; the assay was immunoSEQ multiplex PCR. The table has over 250,000 clones, 80% to 90% seen once; the top ten hold 6.3%. The CDR3 has 14 residues. Trimming shortened V by 3 bases and J by 4 bases, and 12 bases separated the two germline ends. Germline CDR1 reads MGHDK; CDR2 reads SYGVNS. The gene calls are TRBV25-1 and TRBJ1-2; D is undetermined. Sample: peripheral blood. This receptor was taken from a woman aged 45 to 65 with COVID-19, enrolled during active disease. The CDR3 loop is CASSDDAEVYGYTF. DNA of the CDR3: TGTGCCAGCAGTGATGACGCCGAGGTCTATGGCTACACCTTC.